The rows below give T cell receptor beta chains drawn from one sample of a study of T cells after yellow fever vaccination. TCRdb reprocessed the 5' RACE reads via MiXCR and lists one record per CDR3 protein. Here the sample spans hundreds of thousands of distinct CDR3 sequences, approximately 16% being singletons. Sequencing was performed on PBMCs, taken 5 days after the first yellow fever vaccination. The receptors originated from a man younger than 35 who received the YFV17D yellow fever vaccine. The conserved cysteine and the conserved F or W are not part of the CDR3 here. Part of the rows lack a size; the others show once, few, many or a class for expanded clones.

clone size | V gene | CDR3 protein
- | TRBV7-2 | ASSLPPGGAYEQY
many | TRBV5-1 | ASSLEGNIQY
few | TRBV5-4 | ASRMSGGPDTQY
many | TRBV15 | ATSTAGATNEKLF
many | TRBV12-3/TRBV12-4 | ASSLDLTGTDTQY
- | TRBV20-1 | STTGTGTEKLF
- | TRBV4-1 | ASSQVFSSSDERF
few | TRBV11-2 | ASSPRTASSSYNSPLH
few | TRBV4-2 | ASSHPSRNQPQH
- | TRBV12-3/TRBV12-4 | ASSFAQQPTDTQY
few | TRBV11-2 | ASSLDRREQF
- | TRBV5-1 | ASSLEAGFGSSPLH
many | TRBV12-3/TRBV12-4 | ASSLRDGTDTQY
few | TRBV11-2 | ASSLLGTGYHEQY
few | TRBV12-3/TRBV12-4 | ASSLYSGGALNNEQF
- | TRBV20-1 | SAIFGQGVETQY
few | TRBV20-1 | SADRGRRTEAF
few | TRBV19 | ASSPDQRELF
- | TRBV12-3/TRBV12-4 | ASRPGLSVHEQF
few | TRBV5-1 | ASSARLLAPRSYNEQF
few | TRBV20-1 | SARLDSLTGELF
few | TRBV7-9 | ASSYRERAGELF
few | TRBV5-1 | ASSLEGNDEKLF
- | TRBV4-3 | ASSQLVGLWYGELF
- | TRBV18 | ASSPPGPNRGTEAF
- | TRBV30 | AWSSQSGGQETQY
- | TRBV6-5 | ASSFRDTGQETQY